Following are 16 T cell receptor beta chains from one sample sequenced in a study of identifying expanded T cells in peripheral blood. Sequencing used immunoSEQ multiplex PCR; TCRdb keeps in-frame clones, though not all of them. The data contain approximately 59,000 clones, approximately 89% of them singletons. Sequencing was carried out using blood. The receptors here all came from a person aged 18-69 years in good health.

The chain recombines TRBV5-1 with TRBJ1-1; the D gene is possibly TRBD1 (5 bases). The CDR3 is 16 residues long. Trimming removed 0 bases from V and 0 bases from J, with 12 bases in between. The germline V gene has CDR1 SGHRS and CDR2 YFSETQ. The CDR3 DNA reads TGCGCCAGCAGCTTGGGCAGGGTGGCCATGAACACTGAAGCTTTCTTT. Its protein product is CASSLGRVAMNTEAFF.

The genes are TRBV21-1 and TRBJ2-1; TRBD2, as called in the table, went unchecked against the DNA. TRBV21-1 is marked as a pseudogene. There are 17 residues in the CDR3. The CDR3 reads CASSKDAGRGSYNEQFF. The DNA for the CDR3 is TGTGCCAGCAGCAAAGACGCAGGCCGGGGCTCCTACAATGAGCAGTTCTTC.

The CDR3 DNA sequence: TGTGCCAGCAGCGTAGGAGTTAGCGGAAACACAGATACGCAGTATTTT. This encodes CASSVGVSGNTDTQYF. The chain couples TRBV9 to TRBJ2-3; tentatively, D is TRBD2 (6 bases). The CDR3 runs 16 residues. Germline V gene lookup returns CDR1 SGDLS and CDR2 YYNGEE. Trimming pared 0 bases from V and 2 bases from J, leaving 13 bases between. The full variable domain, in which reference TRBV9 and TRBJ2-3 provide the parts outside the CDR3, is DSGVTQTPKHLITATGQRVTLRCSPRSGDLSVYWYQQSLDQGLQFLIQYYNGEERAKGNILERFSAQQFPDLHSELNLSSLELGDSALYFCASSVGVSGNTDTQYFGPGTRLTVL.

The genes are TRBV6-6 and TRBJ2-7; D possibly corresponds to TRBD1 (5 bases). This CDR3 contains 13 residues. Looked up from germline, CDR1 is MNHNY and CDR2 is SVGAGI (reference sequence). Trimming shortened V by 10 bases and J by 5 bases, and 18 bases separated the two germline ends. The CDR3 coding sequence is TGTGCCATCAAAAGGGGTGGGGCCAACGAGCAGTACTTC. Its protein product is CAIKRGGANEQYF.

The chain recombines TRBV5-5 with TRBJ2-1, with D perhaps matching TRBD1 (5 bases). Germline V gene lookup returns CDR1 SGHKS and CDR2 YYEKEE (reference sequence). The V end lost 0 bases, the J end lost 4 bases, and 11 bases lay between the germline ends. CDR3 length: 15 amino acids. The CDR3 DNA follows: TGTGCCAGCAGCTTGGTTGCAGGGCTTTACAATGAGCAGTTCTTC. It encodes CASSLVAGLYNEQFF.

The chain uses TRBV7-2 and TRBJ2-1; D not certain. This CDR3 has 14 amino acids. V shed 1 base and J shed 4 bases, with 8 bases lying between them. From germline, CDR1 is SGHTA and CDR2 FQGNSA. The CDR3 protein is CASSLVPGYNEQFF. Written as DNA, the CDR3 is TGTGCCAGCAGCTTAGTCCCAGGTTACAATGAGCAGTTCTTC.

This clone was observed a single time. V is TRBV7-2 and J is TRBJ2-5; D not certain. The CDR3 has 12 residues. V was trimmed by 3 bases and J by 4 bases, leaving 6 bases between them. Germline V lookup: CDR1 SGHTA, CDR2 FQGNSA. The CDR3 reads CASSLYRETQYF. The DNA for the CDR3 is TGTGCCAGCAGCTTGTATCGAGAGACCCAGTACTTC.

The genes are TRBV2 and TRBJ1-5, with D perhaps matching TRBD1 (5 bases). Germline V lookup: CDR1 SNHLY, CDR2 FYNNEI. The CDR3 loop spans 13 amino acids. V lost 6 bases and J lost 1, with 7 bases in between. The CDR3 DNA follows: TGTGCCAGCAGGAGGGGAAGCAATCAGCCCCAGCATTTT. It specifies CASRRGSNQPQHF.

The rearrangement joins TRBV19 to TRBJ1-1; weak D call: TRBD1 (5 bases). Germline assignment: CDR1 LNHDA and CDR2 SQIVND (reference sequence). Deletions cut 7 bases from V and 0 bases from J, with 9 bases between. CDR3 length: 13 amino acids. The CDR3 DNA follows: TGTGCCAGTACACAGGTGATGAACACTGAAGCTTTCTTT. This translates into CASTQVMNTEAFF.

CDR3 region: CASGAGISSYEQYF. The CDR3 nucleotides read TGTGCCAGCGGAGCGGGTATAAGCTCCTACGAGCAGTACTTC. J is TRBJ2-7 and V is TRBV7-2; possibly TRBD2 for D (6 bases). Germline CDR1 is SGHTA and CDR2 is FQGNSA. The CDR3 extends over 14 amino acids. Trimming took 8 bases from V and 0 from J, leaving 14 bases between them.

This chain joins TRBV7-2 and TRBJ2-5, with D unclear. The CDR3 totals 13 residues. V was clipped by 4 bases and J by 3 bases, with 9 bases between them. The germline V gene has CDR1 SGHTA and CDR2 FQGNSA. The CDR3 DNA follows: TGTGCCAGCAGCTGGTACTCAGAAGAGACCCAGTACTTC. The encoded protein is CASSWYSEETQYF.

A few counts support this clone. The V call is TRBV5-4, the J call TRBJ1-4; D gene uncertain. The ends were cut back, 3 bases at V and 8 bases at J, with 8 bases in the middle. From germline, CDR1 is SGHNT and CDR2 YYREEE (reference sequence). The CDR3 length is 12 residues. Here the CDR3 reads CASSWEREKLFF. CDR3 nucleotide sequence: TGTGCCAGCAGCTGGGAGCGCGAAAAACTGTTTTTT.

The chain uses TRBV27 and TRBJ1-2; D might be TRBD1 (6 bases). The V end lost 6 bases, the J end lost 3 bases, and 14 bases lay between the germline ends. The CDR3 contains 14 residues. Germline V gives CDR1 MNHEY, CDR2 SMNVEV (reference sequence). The CDR3: CASRDPGHHYGYTF. The CDR3 DNA reads TGTGCCAGCAGGGATCCGGGACATCACTATGGCTACACCTTC.

The genes are TRBV5-8 and TRBJ2-3; 12 bases align to TRBD2. The CDR3 contains 16 residues. Germline CDR1 and CDR2: SGHTS and YDEGEE. J gave up 3 bases and V 5 bases, and 7 bases lay outside the gene matches. CDR3 protein: CASSLSLAGGTDTQYF. The CDR3 DNA reads as TGTGCCAGCAGTCTGTCACTAGCGGGAGGTACAGATACGCAGTATTTT.

This clone was recorded only once. The rearrangement uses TRBV19 and TRBJ2-1; 13 bases map to TRBD2. Losses at the gene ends were 4 bases for V and 7 bases for J; bases not matched to a gene: 7. Germline loops: CDR1 LNHDA, CDR2 SQIVND (reference sequence). CDR3 length equals 16 residues. CDR3 region: CASSTQGGLAGNEQFF. The CDR3 DNA is TGTGCCAGTAGTACCCAGGGGGGACTAGCGGGGAATGAGCAGTTCTTC.

This clone has just one count. This rearrangement joins TRBV7-2 to TRBJ2-7; tentative D call: TRBD1 (8 bases). V was shortened by 5 bases and J by 4 bases, with 21 bases between the two germline ends. CDR1 and CDR2 (germline): SGHTA, FQGNSA. This CDR3 comprises 16 residues. In DNA, the CDR3 is TGTGCCAGCAGCAGGACAGGGAATGGGCGGGAGTACGAGCAGTACTTC. This translates into CASSRTGNGREYEQYF.